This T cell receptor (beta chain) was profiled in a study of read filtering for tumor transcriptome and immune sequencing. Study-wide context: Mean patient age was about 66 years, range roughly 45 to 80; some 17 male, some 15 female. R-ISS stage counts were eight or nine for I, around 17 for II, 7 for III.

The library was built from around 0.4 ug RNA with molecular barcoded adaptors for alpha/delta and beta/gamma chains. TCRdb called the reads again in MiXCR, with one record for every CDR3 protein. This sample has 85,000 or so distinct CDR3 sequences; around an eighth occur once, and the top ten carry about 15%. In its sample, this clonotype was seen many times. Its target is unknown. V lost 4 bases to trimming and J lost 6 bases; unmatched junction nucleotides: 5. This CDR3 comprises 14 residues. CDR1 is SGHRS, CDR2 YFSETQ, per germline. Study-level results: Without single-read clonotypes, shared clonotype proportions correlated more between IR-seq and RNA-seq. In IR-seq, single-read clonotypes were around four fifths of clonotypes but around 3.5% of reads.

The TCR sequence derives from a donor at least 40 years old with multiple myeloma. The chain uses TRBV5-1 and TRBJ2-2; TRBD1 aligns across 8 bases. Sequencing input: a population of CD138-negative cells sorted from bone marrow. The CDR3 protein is CASSPGQGAGELFF. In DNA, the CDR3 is TGCGCCAGCAGCCCCGGACAGGGTGCCGGGGAGCTGTTTTTT.